These 20 T cell receptor beta chains were all obtained from the same sample, sequenced in a study of blood T cell repertoires in COVID-19. TCRdb's table, derived via immunoSEQ multiplex PCR, lists solely in-frame clones and lacks some. The sample contains roughly 70,000 clones, 79% of which appear only once. Sequenced sample: peripheral blood. These receptors were collected from a woman aged 55-69 years with acute or convalescent COVID-19.

The count of this clone is one. This sequence joins TRBV28 and TRBJ1-2, with D possibly TRBD1 on 6 matching bases. V lost 3 bases to trimming and J lost 2 bases, with 10 bases between them. Germline CDR1 reads MDHEN; CDR2 reads SYDVKM. The CDR3 has 14 amino acids. CDR3 in amino acids: CASSFGDINYGYTF. In nucleotides, the CDR3 is TGTGCCAGCAGTTTTGGGGACATCAACTATGGCTACACCTTC.

This chain uses TRBV7-2 with TRBJ2-7; 9 bases line up with TRBD1. Trimming at V came to 7 bases and at J to 2 bases, leaving 6 bases not matched to a gene. The CDR3 spans 14 residues. Germline CDR1 SGHTA, CDR2 FQGNSA. CDR3 region: CASTGQGRTYEQYF. CDR3 DNA sequence: TGTGCCAGCACCGGACAGGGGAGGACCTACGAGCAGTACTTC.

CDR3: CASSETTGAGTEAFF. CDR3 in DNA: TGTGCCAGCAGCGAAACGACAGGGGCGGGTACTGAAGCTTTCTTT. The chain recombines TRBV9 with TRBJ1-1; 8 bases are shared with TRBD1. V was pared by 3 bases and J by 5 bases, with 9 bases of the junction left unmatched. This CDR3 has 15 amino acids. Germline CDR1 and CDR2: SGDLS and YYNGEE. Full variable domain (remainder filled in from reference TRBV9 and TRBJ1-1): DSGVTQTPKHLITATGQRVTLRCSPRSGDLSVYWYQQSLDQGLQFLIQYYNGEERAKGNILERFSAQQFPDLHSELNLSSLELGDSALYFCASSETTGAGTEAFFGQGTRLTVV.

The chain links TRBV12-3 or TRBV12-4 to TRBJ1-2; tentative D call: TRBD1 (6 bases). This CDR3 spans 12 amino acids. V was trimmed by 6 bases and J by 10 bases, leaving 15 bases between them. CDR3 DNA: TGTGCCAGCAGCCCGGGACAACGGTACTACACCTTC. Its protein product is CASSPGQRYYTF.

The genes are TRBV7-2 and TRBJ2-5, with D perhaps TRBD2 (7 bases). The ends were cut back, 1 base at V and 5 bases at J, with 14 bases in the middle. The CDR3 spans 15 residues. CDR1 is SGHTA, CDR2 FQGNSA, per germline. CDR3 residues: CASSLVDEGGETQYF. In DNA form, the CDR3 reads TGTGCCAGCAGCTTAGTAGATGAGGGGGGGGAGACCCAGTACTTC.

To note about this clone: The junction departs from the called germline gene at one end, perhaps through a read error. This rearrangement joins TRBV19 to TRBJ1-5; D may be TRBD1 (6 bases). The CDR3 has 15 amino acids. CDR1 and CDR2 (germline): LNHDA, SQIVND (reference sequence). The CDR3 nucleotides read TGTGTCAGTATCCCGGGGCAGGGGTTCGGTCAGCCCCAGCATTTT. Its translation: CVSIPGQGFGQPQHF.

This sequence joins TRBV5-1 and TRBJ1-4; 7 positions agree with TRBD1. CDR3 length: 15 residues. V shed 4 bases and J 0 bases; nucleotides not matched to a gene: 3. Looked up from germline, CDR1 is SGHRS and CDR2 is YFSETQ. CDR3 sequence (DNA): TGCGCCAGCAGCCTCGGGACAGCAACTAATGAAAAACTGTTTTTT. This encodes CASSLGTATNEKLFF.

V usage is TRBV18 and J usage is TRBJ2-2; no firm D call. Germline V CDR1 and CDR2: KGHSH, LQKENI. Trimming took 2 bases from V and 5 from J, leaving 12 bases between them. The CDR3 contains 15 residues. The CDR3 is CASSPSGGQTGELFF. The CDR3 DNA reads as TGTGCCAGCTCACCATCCGGCGGCCAAACCGGGGAGCTGTTTTTT.

Judged by abundance, this clone is medium-sized. The chain is built from TRBV5-4 and TRBJ2-5; 8 bases align to TRBD2. The germline gives CDR1 SGHNT, CDR2 YYREEE (reference sequence). CDR3 size: 15 residues. Losses at the gene ends were 0 bases for V and 1 base for J; bases not matched to a gene: 2. CDR3 sequence: CASSLGGGTQETQYF. DNA of the CDR3: TGTGCCAGCAGCTTGGGCGGGGGGACCCAAGAGACCCAGTACTTC. The full variable domain, rest sourced from reference TRBV5-4 and TRBJ2-5, is ETGVTQSPTHLIKTRGQQVTLRCSSQSGHNTVSWYQQALGQGPQFIFQYYREEENGRGNFPPRFSGLQFPNYSSELNVNALELDDSALYLCASSLGGGTQETQYFGPGTRLLVL.

The chain links TRBV13 to TRBJ2-1; TRBD1 matches 10 bases. Germline CDR1 and CDR2: PRHDT and FYEKMQ (reference sequence). CDR3 length equals 16 residues. V gave up 7 bases and J gave up 5 bases; unmatched junction bases: 11. The CDR3 nucleotides are TGTGCCAGCATCCGTATCCGGGACAGGGGCCACAATGAGCAGTTCTTC. Amino acids: CASIRIRDRGHNEQFF.

The rearrangement uses TRBV10-3 and TRBJ1-1; 10 positions agree with TRBD1. This CDR3 comprises 15 residues. V was clipped by 4 bases and J by 0 bases; unmatched bases: 2. Per the germline V gene, CDR1 is ENHRY and CDR2 is SYGVKD. The CDR3, as DNA: TGTGCCATCAGTGCTGGACAGGGGGTGAACACTGAAGCTTTCTTT. Its protein is CAISAGQGVNTEAFF.

This chain joins TRBV27 and TRBJ2-3, with D perhaps TRBD2 (6 bases). Trimming pared 3 bases from V and 1 base from J, leaving 8 bases between. The CDR3 runs 14 residues. Per the germline V gene, CDR1 is MNHEY and CDR2 is SMNVEV (reference sequence). The CDR3 loop is CASSLEGGTDTQYF. The CDR3 bases are TGTGCCAGCAGTTTGGAGGGAGGCACAGATACGCAGTATTTT.

V usage is TRBV24-1 and J usage is TRBJ2-3; D possibly corresponds to TRBD2 (5 bases). This CDR3 spans 13 amino acids. Deletions cut 5 bases from V and 6 bases from J, with 11 bases between. Germline CDR1 is KGHDR and CDR2 is SFDVKD. The CDR3 sequence: CATSGPGGDTQYF. The CDR3 DNA follows: TGTGCCACCAGTGGCCCAGGCGGGGATACGCAGTATTTT.

This chain joins TRBV2 and TRBJ1-6; possibly TRBD1 for D (5 bases). V lost 4 bases and J 9 bases, leaving 13 bases between the germline ends. The CDR3 consists of 14 residues. Germline V lookup: CDR1 SNHLY, CDR2 FYNNEI. The CDR3 reads CASSGGLSGSPLHF. CDR3 nucleotide sequence: TGTGCCAGCAGTGGGGGACTTTCAGGTTCACCCCTCCACTTT. The full variable domain, rest sourced from reference TRBV2 and TRBJ1-6, is EPEVTQTPSHQVTQMGQEVILRCVPISNHLYFYWYRQILGQKVEFLVSFYNNEISEKSEIFDDQFSVERPDGSNFTLKIRSTKLEDSAMYFCASSGGLSGSPLHFGNGTRLTVT.

The chain is built from TRBV5-6 and TRBJ1-3; 9 bases are shared with TRBD1. V shed 4 bases, J shed 3 bases, and the junction held 11 bases outside the gene matches. Germline-derived CDR1 and CDR2 are SGHDT and YYEEEE. The CDR3 runs to 17 residues. The CDR3: CASSGLQGARGGNTIYF. The CDR3 coding sequence is TGTGCCAGCAGCGGATTACAGGGGGCGCGGGGTGGAAACACCATATATTTT.

The chain uses TRBV9 and TRBJ2-7, with TRBD2 matching over 9 bases. Per germline, CDR1 SGDLS and CDR2 YYNGEE. The CDR3 totals 15 residues. J gave up 5 bases and V 0 bases, and 6 bases lay outside the gene matches. This CDR3 is CASSVGRREGDEQYF. CDR3 DNA sequence: TGTGCCAGCAGCGTAGGGCGGCGGGAGGGGGACGAGCAGTACTTC.

The V call is TRBV6-1, the J call TRBJ2-7; TRBD1 aligns across 8 bases. CDR3 length equals 15 residues. The germline gives CDR1 MNHNS, CDR2 SASEGT. V was clipped by 1 base and J by 3 bases; unmatched bases: 5. CDR3 nucleotides: TGTGCCAGCAGTGAAGACGGGACAGGCCTCTACGAGCAGTACTTC. Its protein is CASSEDGTGLYEQYF.

This clone showed up just once. This chain joins TRBV6-4 and TRBJ1-6, with a tentative D call TRBD1 (5 bases). In germline, CDR1 is MRHNA, CDR2 SNTAGT. V lost 4 bases and J 3 bases, leaving 10 bases between the germline ends. There are 15 residues in the CDR3. CDR3 region: CASSVDRLYNSPLHF. CDR3 nucleotide sequence: TGTGCCAGCAGTGTTGACAGACTCTATAATTCACCCCTCCACTTT.

The chain has TRBV9 and TRBJ2-1; TRBD2 matches at 7 bases. Germline V lookup: CDR1 SGDLS, CDR2 YYNGEE. V was pared by 2 bases and J by 5 bases, with 7 bases of the junction left unmatched. The CDR3 is 15 residues long. CDR3 region: CASSVSGVTNNEQFF. The CDR3 nucleotides read TGTGCCAGCAGCGTGAGCGGGGTGACTAACAATGAGCAGTTCTTC.

The chain uses TRBV11-2 and TRBJ2-7; tentative D call: TRBD2 (6 bases). Germline-derived CDR1 and CDR2 are SGHAT and FQNNGV. This CDR3 has 11 amino acids. Trimming removed 3 bases from V and 7 bases from J, with 7 bases in between. The CDR3 sequence: CASSLAGEQYF. The CDR3 bases are TGTGCCAGCAGCTTGGCGGGGGAGCAGTACTTC.